The 9 T cell receptor beta chains reported below all come from one sample, sequenced in a study of human T cells and chemical hapten exposure. TCRdb re-called the RACE reads with MiXCR, one entry per CDR3 protein. The repertoire holds under 40,000 distinct CDR3 sequences, with around 6.8% as singletons. Time point in this sample: patch test 1, 2 weeks after DPC sensitization. Regarding treatment: therapeutic diphenylcyclopropenone sensitization with weekly scalp DPC. The authors' total RNA extraction used unfractionated whole blood. The sequencing here drew on whole blood, taken in connection with sensitization to the hapten diphenylcyclopropenone (DPC). These receptors all come from a woman younger than 45 with alopecia areata. Some clones in this sample may be carry-over from other donors' samples.

This clonotype was seen many times. The rearrangement joins TRBV27 to TRBJ2-3, with 9 bases fitting TRBD1. Germline V lookup: CDR1 MNHEY, CDR2 SMNVEV (reference sequence). The CDR3 is made up of 18 amino acids. V lost 5 bases and J lost 5; bases outside the gene matches: 17. CDR3 protein: CASSRKDPPGQGGDTQYF. DNA of the CDR3: TGTGCCAGCAGTAGGAAAGATCCACCGGGACAGGGAGGAGATACGCAGTATTTT.

DNA of the CDR3: TGCGCCAGCAGCCAAGACTCCTGGGGCCTAACAGAGACCCAGTACTTC. Its translation is CASSQDSWGLTETQYF. The chain is built from TRBV4-3 and TRBJ2-5, with D maybe TRBD1 (5 bases). CDR1 is LGHNA, CDR2 YSLEER, per germline. Trimming shortened V by 0 bases and J by 4 bases, and 15 bases separated the two germline ends. This CDR3 is 16 amino acids long.

The chain uses TRBV28 and TRBJ2-5; D is perhaps TRBD1 (5 bases). The germline gives CDR1 MDHEN, CDR2 SYDVKM. V was cut by 9 bases and J by 2 bases, with 19 bases left in between. The CDR3 is 15 residues long. The CDR3 DNA follows: TGTGCCAGTTCGACCAACTGGGGCCCGCAAGAGACCCAGTACTTC. Its protein product is CASSTNWGPQETQYF.

This chain connects TRBV11-2 to TRBJ1-2, with D perhaps matching TRBD1 (5 bases). Germline CDR1 and CDR2: SGHAT and FQNNGV. The CDR3 has 13 residues. V was clipped by 1 base and J by 7 bases, with 10 bases between them. The CDR3 reads CASSLVGVAGYTF. The CDR3 region has the DNA TGTGCCAGCAGCTTAGTAGGGGTGGCTGGCTACACCTTC.

The table lists this clonotype with a few counts. J is TRBJ2-7 and V is TRBV7-2; D possibly uses TRBD1 or TRBD2 (5 bases each). Germline-derived CDR1 and CDR2 are SGHTA and FQGNSA. The CDR3 is made up of 16 amino acids. Trimming left V 1 base short and J 0 bases short, with 13 bases between. The CDR3 spells CASSLEGTISSYEQYF. The CDR3 region has the DNA TGTGCCAGCAGCTTAGAAGGGACCATTAGCTCCTACGAGCAGTACTTC.

This clonotype was observed at least ten times. V is TRBV28 and J is TRBJ2-6; D is perhaps TRBD1 (5 bases). Looked up from germline, CDR1 is MDHEN and CDR2 is SYDVKM. Trimming cost V 2 bases and J 1 base, with 6 bases left between them. This CDR3 contains 15 residues. CDR3 region: CASSLQGSGANVLTF. CDR3 in DNA: TGTGCCAGCAGTTTACAGGGATCTGGGGCCAACGTCCTGACTTTC.

This clonotype was counted between two and nine times. This sequence joins TRBV2 and TRBJ2-3; 9 nucleotides align to TRBD2. The V and J ends lost 6 bases and 6 bases, in that order; junction bases with no gene match: 10. Germline CDR1 and CDR2: SNHLY and FYNNEI. The CDR3 spans 15 residues. CDR3 coding DNA: TGTGCCAGCAGCACGGAATCTAGCGGGGCGGATACGCAGTATTTT. Protein sequence: CASSTESSGADTQYF.

This clonotype was recorded many times. The chain recombines TRBV12-3 or TRBV12-4 with TRBJ1-5, with a possible D match to TRBD1 (5 bases). The V gene lost 2 bases and the J gene lost 4 bases, with 9 bases spanning the gap. CDR3 length equals 14 residues. CDR3 nucleotides: TGTGCCAGCAGTTTACGTCAGGGAAATCAGCCCCAGCATTTT. It translates to CASSLRQGNQPQHF.

This clonotype was detected only a few times. The chain couples TRBV18 to TRBJ2-7; 7 positions match TRBD1. This CDR3 contains 14 residues. CDR1 is KGHSH and CDR2 is LQKENI in the germline V gene. After removal of 3 bases from V and 7 bases from J, the junction contained 9 bases not matched to a gene. CDR3: CASSPGQTSGEQYF. In DNA, the CDR3 is TGTGCCAGCTCACCGGGACAGACCTCTGGAGAGCAGTACTTC.